The 15 T cell receptor beta chains listed next were all sequenced from one sample in a study of blood T cell repertoires in COVID-19 (dated by TCRdb to 2018 to 2020). Receptor amplification or capture employed the immunoSEQ multiplex PCR assay. Held by TCRdb, this immuneACCESS table contains in-frame sequences only and omits some clones. Under half of the omission traces to an unresolved V gene where checked; the cause of the rest is unknown. Across this sample there are 200,000 to 250,000 clones, with about 82% seen only once. Jointly, the top ten make up about 12% of the sample. Sample: peripheral blood. All receptors derive from an elderly man with acute or convalescent COVID-19.

This clone showed up just once. The chain has TRBV28 and TRBJ2-7; D perhaps matches TRBD1 (5 bases). V lost 0 bases and J lost 6, with 12 bases in between. This CDR3 region has 14 residues. CDR1 MDHEN and CDR2 SYDVKM come from the germline V gene. CDR3 region: CASSLWQGTSEQYF. Here the CDR3 DNA reads TGTGCCAGCAGTTTATGGCAGGGTACTTCCGAGCAGTACTTC.

The V call is TRBV28, the J call TRBJ1-4, with TRBD1 matching 8 bases. This CDR3 region has 15 residues. Germline V gives CDR1 MDHEN, CDR2 SYDVKM. V lost 6 bases, J lost 3 bases, and 6 bases stayed unmatched. The CDR3 sequence: CASSSTGGSNEKLFF. The CDR3 nucleotides read TGTGCCAGCAGCTCCACAGGGGGTTCTAATGAAAAACTGTTTTTT. Full variable domain (remainder filled in from reference TRBV28 and TRBJ1-4): DVKVTQSSRYLVKRTGEKVFLECVQDMDHENMFWYRQDPGLGLRLIYFSYDVKMKEKGDIPEGYSVSREKKERFSLILESASTNQTSMYLCASSSTGGSNEKLFFGSGTQLSVL.

This chain joins TRBV3-1 (or the pseudogene TRBV3-2) and TRBJ1-4; perhaps TRBD1 as D (5 bases). The CDR3 spans 15 residues. Germline V gives CDR1 LGHDT, CDR2 YNNKEL (reference sequence). V lost 3 bases and J lost 7, with 15 bases in between. In nucleotides, the CDR3 is TGTGCCAGCAGCCACAGACCGGAGGGGAGTGAAAAACTGTTTTTT. Translation gives CASSHRPEGSEKLFF.

The chain links TRBV3-1 (or the pseudogene TRBV3-2) to TRBJ2-1; a weak D match, TRBD2 (5 bases). The ends were cut back, 0 bases at V and 0 bases at J, with 18 bases in the middle. The CDR3 runs to 19 residues. The germline CDR1 and CDR2 sequences are LGHDT and YNNKEL (reference sequence). This CDR3 reads CASSQDLWELWSSYNEQFF. The DNA for the CDR3 is TGTGCCAGCAGCCAAGATCTTTGGGAGTTGTGGAGCTCCTACAATGAGCAGTTCTTC.

The V gene is TRBV7-2, the J gene TRBJ1-6; a possible D gene is TRBD1 (6 bases). The V and J ends lost 3 bases and 6 bases respectively, with 12 bases between them. Germline CDR1 is SGHTA and CDR2 is FQGNSA. This CDR3 region has 15 residues. The CDR3 region is CASSFQGRINSPLHF. DNA for the CDR3: TGTGCCAGCAGCTTTCAGGGGAGAATTAATTCACCCCTCCACTTT.

This rearrangement joins TRBV13 to TRBJ1-3; D is undetermined. The V end lost 2 bases, the J end lost 0 bases, and 5 bases lay between the germline ends. The CDR3 has 14 residues. Germline values: CDR1 PRHDT, CDR2 FYEKMQ (reference sequence). CDR3 in amino acids: CASSLTASGNTIYF. The CDR3 DNA sequence: TGTGCCAGCAGCTTAACAGCCTCTGGAAACACCATATATTTT.

This clone was counted a single time. The chain uses TRBV28 and TRBJ1-5; 9 bases fit TRBD1. Germline V gene sequence: CDR1 MDHEN, CDR2 SYDVKM. Unmatched junction bases numbered 6, after V lost 3 bases and J lost 3 bases. There are 16 residues in the CDR3. CDR3 sequence reads: CASSFVGQGDNQPQHF. The DNA of the CDR3 is TGTGCCAGCAGTTTTGTGGGACAGGGTGACAATCAGCCCCAGCATTTT.

The chain joins TRBV2 to TRBJ2-2; the D gene is possibly TRBD2 (6 bases). V was trimmed by 4 bases and J by 5 bases, leaving 8 bases between them. Germline V gene sequence: CDR1 SNHLY, CDR2 FYNNEI. There are 13 residues in the CDR3. The CDR3 reads CASSVLATGELFF. The DNA for the CDR3 is TGTGCCAGCAGTGTACTAGCAACCGGGGAGCTGTTTTTT.

This chain joins TRBV4-1 and TRBJ2-3; D uncertain. V was shortened by 4 bases and J by 1 base, with 12 bases between the two germline ends. The CDR3 covers 15 residues. CDR1 is MGHRA and CDR2 is YSYEKL in the germline V gene. The CDR3 DNA is TGCGCCAGCAGCCGCGATGTGCAGGGCACAGATACGCAGTATTTT. Encoded protein: CASSRDVQGTDTQYF.

This clone was picked up many times. V gene TRBV11-2 combines with J gene TRBJ1-1; unclear D gene. Germline V gene data show CDR1 as SGHAT and CDR2 as FQNNGV. The CDR3 is made up of 14 amino acids. The V gene lost 2 bases and the J gene lost 0 bases, with 7 bases spanning the gap. The CDR3 protein is CASSLSQVNTEAFF. The DNA of the CDR3 is TGTGCCAGCAGCTTAAGTCAGGTGAACACTGAAGCTTTCTTT.

The chain couples TRBV19 to TRBJ2-3, with TRBD1 matching over 8 bases. The V segment lost 5 bases and the J segment 5 bases; nucleotides outside the gene matches: 12. Germline V gene data show CDR1 as LNHDA and CDR2 as SQIVND (reference sequence). This CDR3 has 16 amino acids. This CDR3 is CASSPSVGQGLDTQYF. In nucleotides, the CDR3 is TGTGCCAGTAGTCCCTCGGTCGGACAGGGTCTAGATACGCAGTATTTT.

V usage is TRBV6-5 and J usage is TRBJ2-2, with 8 bases lining up with TRBD1. J was trimmed by 6 bases and V by 6 bases; bases with no gene match: 3. Germline V lookup: CDR1 MNHEY, CDR2 SVGAGI. The CDR3 is made up of 13 amino acids. The CDR3 sequence: CASRPTGAGELFF. In nucleotides, the CDR3 is TGTGCCAGCAGGCCGACAGGGGCCGGGGAGCTGTTTTTT.

This clone has a handful of counts. The same CDR3 is also encoded by other DNA sequences in this sample. The chain combines TRBV18 with TRBJ2-7; the match to TRBD1 covers 8 bases. Germline-derived CDR1 and CDR2 are KGHSH and LQKENI. This CDR3 is built from 13 residues. The ends lost 3 bases at V and 2 bases at J; junction bases unmatched: 0. CDR3 sequence (DNA): TGTGCCAGCTCACCGACAGGGGCCTACGAGCAGTACTTC. Its translation: CASSPTGAYEQYF.

The rearrangement uses TRBV6-4 and TRBJ1-2; D ambiguous. The CDR3 consists of 12 residues. V lost 4 bases, J lost 7 bases, and 10 bases lay in between. Germline V gene lookup returns CDR1 MRHNA and CDR2 SNTAGT. In nucleotides, the CDR3 is TGTGCCAGCAGTGCGGGTCAAGGTGGCTACACCTTC. Amino acids: CASSAGQGGYTF.

The J gene is TRBJ1-2, the V gene TRBV2, with D unresolved. V dropped 4 bases and J dropped 8 bases, with 14 bases sitting between them. Germline-derived CDR1 and CDR2 are SNHLY and FYNNEI. The CDR3 sequence is 13 residues long. The CDR3 DNA follows: TGTGCCAGCAGTGTTTTGGGAGGTGGAGGCTACACCTTC. Protein product: CASSVLGGGGYTF.